This T cell receptor (beta chain) was observed in a study of cytomegalovirus exposure and HLA in healthy donors. Study-wide results and limits: In a later analysis, HLA-associated beta chains showed higher expansion and lower generation probabilities than comparable chains. Among TCR beta chains, those listed as cytomegalovirus-associated numbered some 170. There were a few CMV-associated chains whose specificity for CMV antigens was confirmed in vitro.

The length of the CDR3 is 17 residues. With V trimmed by 4 bases and J by 1 base, 10 bases remained unmatched. Germline assignment: CDR1 LGHNA and CDR2 YNFKEQ. Remarks on this clone: Its antigen remains unidentified.

PCR was performed using 60 Vbeta and 13 Jbeta primers. Repertoires were generated with immunoSEQ multiplex PCR, while TCRdb's copy carries only in-frame clones and drops some. The table shows over 150,000 clones, with around 80% occurring only once. The TCR sequence derives from a woman aged 30 to 39 in good health and CMV-seronegative. The sequenced sample consisted of PBMCs. The chain combines TRBV4-2 with TRBJ1-5; 7 nucleotides match TRBD1. CDR3 sequence (DNA): TGTGCCAGCAGCCCTTCCCCTTCAGGGGGAAGCAATCAGCCCCAGCATTTT. Its translation: CASSPSPSGGSNQPQHF.